The 32 T cell receptor beta chains presented below share a single source sample, sequenced in a study of CXCR3-negative and CXCR3-positive naive CD8 T cells. Study-wide results and limits: CXCR3-expressing naive cells carried TRB CDR3s more hydrophobic than those of CXCR3-negative naive cells.

5' RACE with UMI labels generated the TRB cDNA libraries. For each CDR3 protein, TCRdb gives one entry from its re-call of the 5' RACE reads, without DNA. This sample's clone table lists roughly 100,000 distinct CDR3 sequences. Antigens for these TCRs are unknown. Material: naive CXCR3+ CD8+ T cells from blood. Subset given: CD45RO-CCR7+CD27+CD95- naive CD8+ T cells expressing CXCR3 (TNR3+). These receptors were taken from a human donor in good health. Some clones in this sample may be carry-over from other donors' samples.

This sequence joins TRBV19 and TRBJ1-1; the D gene TCRdb calls, TRBD1, cannot be checked with no DNA. This CDR3 is 11 amino acids long. Germline CDR1 and CDR2: LNHDA and SQIVND (reference sequence). CDR3 region: CASILGGEAFF.

This chain connects TRBV7-6 to TRBJ2-3; the D gene TCRdb calls, TRBD2, cannot be checked with no DNA. Germline CDR1 and CDR2: SGHVS and FNYEAQ. The CDR3 spans 13 residues. The CDR3 here is CASSWDWTGTQYF. The variable domain in full, completed from reference TRBV7-6 and TRBJ2-3, reads GAGVSQSPRYKVTKRGQDVALRCDPISGHVSLYWYRQALGQGPEFLTYFNYEAQQDKSGLPNDRFSAERPEGSISTLTIQRTEQRDSAMYRCASSWDWTGTQYFGPGTRLTVL.

This chain links TRBV7-3 with TRBJ2-5; the D call of TRBD1 rests on TCRdb alone, since no DNA is present to check it. Germline CDR1 is SGHTA and CDR2 is FQGTGA. The length of the CDR3 is 14 residues. The CDR3 loop is CASSLTPGGETQYF.

The CDR3 protein is CASSPEMPLHF. This chain connects TRBV7-9 to TRBJ1-6. Germline values: CDR1 SEHNR, CDR2 FQNEAQ (reference sequence). The CDR3 contains 11 residues.

J is TRBJ2-7 and V is TRBV6-6. The germline V gene has CDR1 MNHNY and CDR2 SVGAGI (reference sequence). This CDR3 region has 15 residues. CDR3 amino acids: CASSYLIGMGYEQYF.

The genes are TRBV5-1 and TRBJ2-7; TCRdb proposes TRBD2, but this gene call is untestable without DNA. Germline V gene sequence: CDR1 SGHRS, CDR2 YFSETQ. The CDR3 has 17 amino acids. Here the CDR3 reads CASSSAGLAGRGYEQYF.

The V call is TRBV7-8, the J call TRBJ2-2; TCRdb gives TRBD1 as the D gene, but with no DNA this cannot be confirmed. In germline, CDR1 is SGHVS, CDR2 FQNEAQ. This CDR3 contains 12 residues. CDR3 amino acids: CASTGASGELFF.

CDR3: CSVEGTGTSHYEQYF. The chain links TRBV29-1 to TRBJ2-7; TCRdb returns TRBD1, unconfirmable since there is no DNA. CDR3 length equals 15 residues. Per germline, CDR1 SQVTM and CDR2 ANQGSEA.

The chain employs TRBV19 and TRBJ1-2; TCRdb proposes TRBD1, but this gene call is untestable without DNA. The germline CDR1 and CDR2 sequences are LNHDA and SQIVND (reference sequence). The CDR3 runs 14 residues. CDR3 in amino acids: CASSTETGTQGYTF.

This chain joins TRBV7-9 and TRBJ2-4; TCRdb calls TRBD1, which cannot be checked without DNA. Germline CDR1 SEHNR, CDR2 FQNEAQ (reference sequence). The CDR3 spans 14 residues. The CDR3 sequence: CASSPMGGRDIQYF.

The V gene is TRBV11-2, the J gene TRBJ2-1; TCRdb's assignment of TRBD1 cannot be checked, as there is no DNA. This CDR3 contains 16 residues. Germline V gene lookup returns CDR1 SGHAT and CDR2 FQNNGV. CDR3 sequence reads: CASTASGPVSDNEQFF.

The V gene is TRBV5-5, the J gene TRBJ2-1. Germline CDR1 reads SGHKS; CDR2 reads YYEKEE (reference sequence). The CDR3 is 13 residues long. CDR3 loop: CASSYTWPNEQFF.

The chain links TRBV29-1 to TRBJ2-2; TCRdb indicates TRBD2, and absent DNA this call remains unverified. The CDR3 consists of 14 residues. Germline V gene data show CDR1 as SQVTM and CDR2 as ANQGSEA. The CDR3 sequence is CSVWGVPFTGELFF.

The V and J genes are TRBV6-1 and TRBJ2-5. CDR3 size: 13 residues. Germline CDR1 is MNHNS and CDR2 is SASEGT. The CDR3 loop is CASSELNQETQYF.

This chain connects TRBV5-1 to TRBJ2-3; absent DNA, TCRdb's TRBD1 call cannot be checked. The CDR3 covers 16 residues. The germline V gene encodes CDR1 SGHRS and CDR2 YFSETQ. This CDR3 is CASSWTPGQGPDTQYF. The variable domain in full, with the rest retrieved from reference TRBV5-1 and TRBJ2-3, is KAGVTQTPRYLIKTRGQQVTLSCSPISGHRSVSWYQQTPGQGLQFLFEYFSETQRNKGNFPGRFSGRQFSNSRSEMNVSTLELGDSALYLCASSWTPGQGPDTQYFGPGTRLTVL.

This rearrangement joins TRBV11-2 to TRBJ1-2; with no DNA, the TCRdb D assignment of TRBD1 cannot be verified. Germline CDR1 reads SGHAT; CDR2 reads FQNNGV. This CDR3 contains 14 residues. CDR3 amino acids: CASSSPGGSYGYTF.

V gene TRBV14 combines with J gene TRBJ2-3. CDR1 is SGHDN, CDR2 FVKESK, per germline. This CDR3 is 15 amino acids long. The CDR3 reads CASSQGVLITDTQYF.

V is TRBV7-9 and J is TRBJ2-7; TCRdb outputs TRBD2, but without DNA this stays unchecked. CDR1 is SEHNR and CDR2 is FQNEAQ in the germline V gene (reference sequence). This CDR3 is built from 16 residues. CDR3 sequence: CASSPAGLAGVHEQYF.

The rearrangement links TRBV10-3 to TRBJ2-7; TCRdb gives TRBD1 as the D gene, but with no DNA this cannot be confirmed. CDR1 and CDR2 (germline): ENHRY, SYGVKD. This CDR3 region has 16 residues. This chain's CDR3 is CAISEPEGQSSYEQYF.

The chain carries TRBV6-5 and TRBJ2-1; TCRdb returns TRBD1, unconfirmable since there is no DNA. The germline V gene encodes CDR1 MNHEY and CDR2 SVGAGI. The CDR3 extends over 14 amino acids. The CDR3: CASSYSPGDNEQFF.

This chain uses TRBV4-3 with TRBJ2-7. This CDR3 has 15 residues. Germline V gene sequence: CDR1 LGHNA, CDR2 YSLEER. The CDR3 here is CASSQDLAGSYEQYF.

The chain links TRBV7-8 to TRBJ1-6; lacking DNA, the TRBD1 call made by TCRdb goes unchecked. Germline V CDR1 and CDR2: SGHVS, FQNEAQ. This CDR3 contains 18 residues. The CDR3 sequence: CASSPTGDPVSYNSPLHF. The full variable domain, with the rest looked up from reference TRBV7-8 and TRBJ1-6, is GAGVSQSPRYKVAKRGQDVALRCDPISGHVSLFWYQQALGQGPEFLTYFQNEAQLDKSGLPSDRFFAERPEGSVSTLKIQRTQQEDSAVYLCASSPTGDPVSYNSPLHFGNGTRLTVT.

The V call is TRBV29-1, the J call TRBJ2-2. The CDR3 sequence is 14 residues long. Germline CDR1 SQVTM, CDR2 ANQGSEA. The chain's CDR3 is CSVWSRENTGELFF.

V is TRBV20-1 and J is TRBJ2-1; TCRdb indicates TRBD2, and absent DNA this call remains unverified. CDR3 length: 18 residues. Germline V CDR1 and CDR2: DFQATT, SNEGSKA (reference sequence). The CDR3 is CSASGGGQELHSYNEQFF.

The rearrangement links TRBV7-2 to TRBJ2-7. CDR3 length: 15 amino acids. Germline V gene sequence: CDR1 SGHTA, CDR2 FQGNSA. Here the CDR3 reads CASSLISGSSYEQYF.

The genes are TRBV28 and TRBJ2-7. The CDR3 sequence is 12 residues long. The germline V gene has CDR1 MDHEN and CDR2 SYDVKM. This CDR3 is CASRNFAYEQYF.

The V gene is TRBV29-1, the J gene TRBJ2-2. This CDR3 spans 13 amino acids. Looked up from germline, CDR1 is SQVTM and CDR2 is ANQGSEA. CDR3 loop: CSVDGVVMGELFF.

The gene calls are TRBV7-9 and TRBJ2-3; TCRdb lists TRBD1, though no DNA is available to test this call. The germline V gene encodes CDR1 SEHNR and CDR2 FQNEAQ (reference sequence). The length of the CDR3 is 15 residues. The CDR3 reads CASSHTGQGFDTQYF.

This chain uses TRBV7-3 with TRBJ2-1; checking the TCRdb D call of TRBD2 is not possible without DNA. The CDR3 runs 17 residues. CDR1 is SGHTA and CDR2 is FQGTGA in the germline V gene. The chain's CDR3 is CASSPRLAGTPYNEQFF.

This rearrangement joins TRBV12-3 or TRBV12-4 to TRBJ1-5. The CDR3 contains 14 residues. The CDR3 sequence is CASSLSDGMEPQHF.

The chain has TRBV5-1 and TRBJ1-1; TCRdb returns TRBD1, unconfirmable since there is no DNA. Germline CDR1 SGHRS, CDR2 YFSETQ. The CDR3 totals 12 residues. CDR3 residues: CASSGGGTEAFF.

This chain links TRBV2 with TRBJ2-5. The germline V gene encodes CDR1 SNHLY and CDR2 FYNNEI. The CDR3 consists of 13 residues. CDR3 residues: CASRSWYQETQYF.